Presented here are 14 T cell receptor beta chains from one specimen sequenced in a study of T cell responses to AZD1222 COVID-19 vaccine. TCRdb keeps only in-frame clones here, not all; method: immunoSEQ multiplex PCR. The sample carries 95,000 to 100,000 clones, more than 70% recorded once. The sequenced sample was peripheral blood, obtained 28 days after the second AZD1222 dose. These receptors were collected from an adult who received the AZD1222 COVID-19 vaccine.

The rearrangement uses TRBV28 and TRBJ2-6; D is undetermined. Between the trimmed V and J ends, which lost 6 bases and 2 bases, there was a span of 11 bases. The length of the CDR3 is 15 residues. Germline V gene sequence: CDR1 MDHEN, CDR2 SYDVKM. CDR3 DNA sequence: TGTGCCAGCAGCGCCCCGGTGGCTGGGGCCAACGTCCTGACTTTC. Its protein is CASSAPVAGANVLTF.

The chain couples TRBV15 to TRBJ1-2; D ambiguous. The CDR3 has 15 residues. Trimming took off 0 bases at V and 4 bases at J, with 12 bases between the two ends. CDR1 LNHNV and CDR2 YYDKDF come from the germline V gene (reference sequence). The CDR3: CATSRDRTEGYGYTF. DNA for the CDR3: TGTGCCACCAGCAGAGATAGGACGGAAGGCTATGGCTACACCTTC. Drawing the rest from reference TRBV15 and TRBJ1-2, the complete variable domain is DAMVIQNPRYQVTQFGKPVTLSCSQTLNHNVMYWYQQKSSQAPKLLFHYYDKDFNNEADTPDNFQSRRPNTSFCFLDIRSPGLGDTAMYLCATSRDRTEGYGYTFGSGTRLTVV.

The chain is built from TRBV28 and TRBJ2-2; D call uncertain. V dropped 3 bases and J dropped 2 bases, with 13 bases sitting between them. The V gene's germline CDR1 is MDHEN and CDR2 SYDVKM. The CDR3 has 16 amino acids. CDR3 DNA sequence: TGTGCCAGCAGTTTCTCCAGCGTTTATAACACCGGGGAGCTGTTTTTT. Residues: CASSFSSVYNTGELFF.

Here the CDR3 reads CASSIALAGMNEQYF. For the CDR3, the DNA is TGTGCCAGTAGTATAGCACTAGCGGGAATGAACGAGCAGTACTTC. The J gene is TRBJ2-7, the V gene TRBV19; 10 nucleotides line up with TRBD2. Trimming took 1 base from V and 5 from J; bases not matched to a gene: 5. CDR3 length: 15 residues. Germline V gene sequence: CDR1 LNHDA, CDR2 SQIVND (reference sequence).

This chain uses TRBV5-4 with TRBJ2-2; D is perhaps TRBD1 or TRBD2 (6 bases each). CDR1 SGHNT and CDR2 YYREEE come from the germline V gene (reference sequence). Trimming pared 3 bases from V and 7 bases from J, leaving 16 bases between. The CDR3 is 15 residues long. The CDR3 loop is CASSWGAHQNGELFF. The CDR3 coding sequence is TGTGCCAGCAGCTGGGGGGCCCACCAGAACGGGGAGCTGTTTTTT.

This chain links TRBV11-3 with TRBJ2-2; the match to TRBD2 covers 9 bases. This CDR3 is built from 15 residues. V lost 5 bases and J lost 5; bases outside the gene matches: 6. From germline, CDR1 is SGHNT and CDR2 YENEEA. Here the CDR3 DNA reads TGTGCCAGCAGCCCGGGACTAGCAGTAACCGGGGAGCTGTTTTTT. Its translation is CASSPGLAVTGELFF. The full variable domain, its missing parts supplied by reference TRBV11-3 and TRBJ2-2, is EAGVVQSPRYKIIEKKQPVAFWCNPISGHNTLYWYLQNLGQGPELLIRYENEEAVDDSQLPKDRFSAERLKGVDSTLKIQPAELGDSAVYLCASSPGLAVTGELFFGEGSRLTVL.

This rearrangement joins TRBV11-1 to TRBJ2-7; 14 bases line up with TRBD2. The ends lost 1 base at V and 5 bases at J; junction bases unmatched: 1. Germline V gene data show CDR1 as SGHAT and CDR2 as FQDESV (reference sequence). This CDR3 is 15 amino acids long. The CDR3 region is CASSLEGLAGDEQYF. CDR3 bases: TGTGCCAGCAGCTTAGAGGGACTAGCGGGAGACGAGCAGTACTTC. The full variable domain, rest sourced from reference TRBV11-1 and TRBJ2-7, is EAEVAQSPRYKITEKSQAVAFWCDPISGHATLYWYRQILGQGPELLVQFQDESVVDDSQLPKDRFSAERLKGVDSTLKIQPAELGDSAMYLCASSLEGLAGDEQYFGPGTRLTVT.

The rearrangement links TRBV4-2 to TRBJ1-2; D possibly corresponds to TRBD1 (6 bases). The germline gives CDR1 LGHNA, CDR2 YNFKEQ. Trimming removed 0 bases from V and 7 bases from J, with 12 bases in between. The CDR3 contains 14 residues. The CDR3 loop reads CASSQDTGSFGYTF. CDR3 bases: TGTGCCAGCAGCCAAGATACAGGGTCGTTTGGCTACACCTTC.

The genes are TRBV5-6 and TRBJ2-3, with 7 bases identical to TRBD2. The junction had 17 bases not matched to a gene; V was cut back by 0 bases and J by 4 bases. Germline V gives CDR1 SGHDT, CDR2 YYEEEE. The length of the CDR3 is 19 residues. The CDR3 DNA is TGTGCCAGCAGCTTGGAGTGGGAGTCCGGCGGGAGCACACCAGATACGCAGTATTTT. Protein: CASSLEWESGGSTPDTQYF.

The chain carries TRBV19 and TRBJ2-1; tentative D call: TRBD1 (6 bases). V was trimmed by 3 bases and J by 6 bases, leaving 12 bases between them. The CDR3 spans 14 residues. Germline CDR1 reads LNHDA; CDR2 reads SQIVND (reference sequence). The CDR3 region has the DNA TGTGCCAGTAGTATCGGTCAGGGGTCCAATGAGCAGTTCTTC. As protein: CASSIGQGSNEQFF. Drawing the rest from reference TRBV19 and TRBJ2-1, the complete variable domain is DGGITQSPKYLFRKEGQNVTLSCEQNLNHDAMYWYRQDPGQGLRLIYYSQIVNDFQKGDIAEGYSVSREKKESFPLTVTSAQKNPTAFYLCASSIGQGSNEQFFGPGTRLTVL.

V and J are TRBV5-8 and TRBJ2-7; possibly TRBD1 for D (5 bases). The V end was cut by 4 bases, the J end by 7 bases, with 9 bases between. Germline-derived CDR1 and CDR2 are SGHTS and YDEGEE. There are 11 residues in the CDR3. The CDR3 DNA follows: TGTGCCAGCAGCGTATACAGGGAGCAGTACTTC. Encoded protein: CASSVYREQYF.

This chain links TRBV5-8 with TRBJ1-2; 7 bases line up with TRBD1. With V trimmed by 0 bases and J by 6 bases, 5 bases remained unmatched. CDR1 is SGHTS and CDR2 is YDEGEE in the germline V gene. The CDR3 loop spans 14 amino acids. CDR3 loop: CASSLDRGGDGYTF. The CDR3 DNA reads TGTGCCAGCAGCTTGGACAGGGGAGGGGATGGCTACACCTTC.

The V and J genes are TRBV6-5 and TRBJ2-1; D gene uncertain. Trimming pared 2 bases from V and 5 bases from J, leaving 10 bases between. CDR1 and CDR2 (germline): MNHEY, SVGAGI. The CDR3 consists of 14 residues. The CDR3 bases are TGTGCCAGCAGTTACCTGGGTGAGCACAATGAGCAGTTCTTC. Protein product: CASSYLGEHNEQFF.

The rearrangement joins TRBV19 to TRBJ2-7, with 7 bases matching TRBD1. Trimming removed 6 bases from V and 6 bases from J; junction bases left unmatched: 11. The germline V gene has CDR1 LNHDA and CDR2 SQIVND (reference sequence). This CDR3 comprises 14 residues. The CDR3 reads CASSPGQRSAEQYF. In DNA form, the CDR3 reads TGTGCCAGTAGCCCGGGACAGCGCTCAGCCGAGCAGTACTTC.